This T cell receptor (beta chain) was documented in a study of T cell clones after liver transplantation. Looking at the study overall: Third-party-reactive TCRbeta sequences from pre-transplant mixed lymphocyte reactions served as antigen-independent comparators. Without induction therapy, subjects received standard immunosuppression until 12-24 months post-transplant. Study observations and caveats: The donor-reactive repertoire was only partly measurable in two subjects, lacking donor cells.

As concerns this clone: Its antigen is still unknown.

Profiled with immunoSEQ multiplex PCR; TCRdb holds only in-frame clones, not every one. The data contain just over 60,000 clones, 65% to 75% of them singletons. V shed 5 bases, J shed 2 bases, and the junction held 3 bases outside the gene matches. CDR1 is MDHEN and CDR2 is SYDVKM in the germline V gene. The CDR3 loop spans 14 amino acids. The chain joins TRBV28 to TRBJ1-2; 9 positions match TRBD1. The material was CD4+ T cells from blood, obtained before liver transplant. The clonotype was recovered from a human donor who received a liver transplant. CDR3 loop: CASSAGTGNYGYTF. The CDR3 DNA follows: TGTGCCAGCAGTGCCGGGACAGGGAACTATGGCTACACCTTC.